These T cell receptor beta chains were read from a single sample in a study of metastatic and nonmetastatic thyroid tumors. TCRdb used MiXCR to call clones anew from the PCR reads. The sample holds about 6,200 clones, around 30% seen once. Input material: adjacent normal tissue. All receptors derive from a female donor with papillary thyroid cancer or a benign thyroid nodule (not recorded which). Some clones in this sample may be carry-over from other donors' samples. Both conserved end residues are part of each CDR3. The order of the fields is J gene, D gene, V gene, CDR3 protein. A D gene is named only where the DNA matches it firmly.

j_gene: TRBJ2-1
d_gene: TRBD1
v_gene: TRBV24-1
CDR3aa: CATSENPGQKLYEQFF

j_gene: TRBJ2-7
d_gene: .
v_gene: TRBV4-3
CDR3aa: CASSQSGSREQYF

j_gene: TRBJ2-2
d_gene: .
v_gene: TRBV6-2/TRBV6-3
CDR3aa: CASRDGELFF

j_gene: TRBJ2-1
d_gene: TRBD2
v_gene: TRBV11-1
CDR3aa: CASSYRLAGDHNEQFF

j_gene: TRBJ1-6
d_gene: TRBD1
v_gene: TRBV6-2/TRBV6-3
CDR3aa: CASNLRTGRNSPLHF

j_gene: TRBJ2-7
d_gene: .
v_gene: TRBV2
CDR3aa: CARRRLSYEQYF

j_gene: TRBJ1-1
d_gene: .
v_gene: TRBV28
CDR3aa: CASSTINTEAFF

j_gene: TRBJ2-7
d_gene: TRBD2
v_gene: TRBV6-4
CDR3aa: CASSDWTSGSRAKDEQYF

j_gene: TRBJ1-4
d_gene: .
v_gene: TRBV28
CDR3aa: CASSGGGYEKLFF

j_gene: TRBJ2-7
d_gene: .
v_gene: TRBV12-3/TRBV12-4
CDR3aa: CASSLLAGPVSYEQYF

j_gene: TRBJ2-2
d_gene: .
v_gene: TRBV7-8
CDR3aa: CASSLEGQRRTGELFF